This paragraph covers one TCR beta chain sequence. This sample was taken from a study of blood T cell repertoires in COVID-19. Study background: Acute-phase and convalescent COVID-19 samples originated in the United States, Italy and Spain.

CDR3 length: 14 residues. Germline CDR1 SQVTM, CDR2 ANQGSEA. V was clipped by 5 bases and J by 8 bases; unmatched bases: 8. Original methodology: Using reference gene primer amplification, nucleated cell counts were estimated. Here immunoSEQ multiplex PCR was the method, and the copy in TCRdb shows in-frame clones only, minus some. V and J calls and clone size come straight from that table; D and trimming were deduced from the DNA. The table includes approximately 93,000 clones, roughly 85% detected once. V gene TRBV29-1 combines with J gene TRBJ1-6, with 8 positions matching TRBD1. The sample comprised peripheral blood. This receptor was obtained from a man between 50 and 59 years old with active or convalescent COVID-19. Here the CDR3 DNA reads TGCAGCGTTCTTGTCACAGGGGGTGATTCACCCCTCCACTTT. It translates to CSVLVTGGDSPLHF.